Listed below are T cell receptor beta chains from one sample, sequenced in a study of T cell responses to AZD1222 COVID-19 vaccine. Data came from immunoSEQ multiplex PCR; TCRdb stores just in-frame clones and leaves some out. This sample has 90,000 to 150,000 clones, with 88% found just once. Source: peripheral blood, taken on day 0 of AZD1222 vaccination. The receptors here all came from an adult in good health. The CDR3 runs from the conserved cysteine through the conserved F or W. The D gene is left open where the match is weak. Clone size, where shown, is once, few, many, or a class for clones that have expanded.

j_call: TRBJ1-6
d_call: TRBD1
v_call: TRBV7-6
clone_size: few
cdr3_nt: TGTGCCAGCACCGACAGGGTGAAGGGTAATTCACCCCTCCACTTT
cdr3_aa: CASTDRVKGNSPLHF

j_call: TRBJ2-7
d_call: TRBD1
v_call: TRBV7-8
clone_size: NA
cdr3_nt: TGTGCCAGCAGCTCGGGGACAGGCCATAACGAGCAGTACTTC
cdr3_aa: CASSSGTGHNEQYF

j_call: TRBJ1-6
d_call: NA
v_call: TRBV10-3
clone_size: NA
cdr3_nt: TGTGCCATCAGTCAATTGCTCAGCTCCTATAATTCACCCCTCCACTTT
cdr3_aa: CAISQLLSSYNSPLHF

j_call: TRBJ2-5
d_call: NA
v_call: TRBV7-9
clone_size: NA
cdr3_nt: TGTGCCAGCAGCTTAGGGGTAGGGGAAAAGACCCAGTACTTC
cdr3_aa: CASSLGVGEKTQYF

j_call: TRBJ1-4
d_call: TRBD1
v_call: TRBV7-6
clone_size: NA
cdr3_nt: TGTGCCAGCAGTTCACCCTACAGGGGGCGAGGGGAAAAACTGTTTTTT
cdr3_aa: CASSSPYRGRGEKLFF

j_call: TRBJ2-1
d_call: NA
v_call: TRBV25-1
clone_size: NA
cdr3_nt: TGTGCCAGCAGTGCCCACAATGAGCAGTTCTTC
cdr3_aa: CASSAHNEQFF

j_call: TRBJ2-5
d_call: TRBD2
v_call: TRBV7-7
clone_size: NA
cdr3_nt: TGTGCTAGCAGCGCCGGGACTAGCTGGGAGACCCAGTACTTC
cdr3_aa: CASSAGTSWETQYF

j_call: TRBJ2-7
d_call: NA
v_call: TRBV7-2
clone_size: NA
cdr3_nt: TGTGCCAGCAGCTTGGGGCAGGGGTATTTCCGTGGCGAGCAGTACTTC
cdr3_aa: CASSLGQGYFRGEQYF

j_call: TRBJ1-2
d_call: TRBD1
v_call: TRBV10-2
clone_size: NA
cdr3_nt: TGCGCCAGTTCGGACGGGTTACAGGGGGGCTATGGCTACACCTTC
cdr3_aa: CASSDGLQGGYGYTF

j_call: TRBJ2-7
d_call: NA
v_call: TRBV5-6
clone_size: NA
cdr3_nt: TGTGCCAGCAGCTTGGAGGAAAGAGGGCTACGCTACGAGCAGTACTTC
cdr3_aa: CASSLEERGLRYEQYF

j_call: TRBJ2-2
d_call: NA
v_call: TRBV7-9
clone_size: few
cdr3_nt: TGTGCCAGCAGCTTAGGAAGCGGGGAGCTGTTTTTT
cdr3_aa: CASSLGSGELFF

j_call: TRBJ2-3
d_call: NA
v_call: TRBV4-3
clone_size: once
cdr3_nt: TGCGCCAGCAGCCAAGGGGGTTTTGGAGATACGCAGTATTTT
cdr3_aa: CASSQGGFGDTQYF

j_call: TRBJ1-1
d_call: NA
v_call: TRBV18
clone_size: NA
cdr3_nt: TGTGCCAGCTCGTCCGCGAGGGGACCTACTGACACTGAAGCTTTCTTT
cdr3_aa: CASSSARGPTDTEAFF

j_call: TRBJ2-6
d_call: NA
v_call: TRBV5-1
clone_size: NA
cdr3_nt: TGCGCCAGCGGTCCCGGGGGCACCGGGGCCAACGTCCTGACTTTC
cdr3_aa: CASGPGGTGANVLTF

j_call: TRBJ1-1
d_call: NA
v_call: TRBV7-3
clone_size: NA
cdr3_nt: TGTGCCAGCAGCTCTCACGGCTTGAACACTGAAGCTTTCTTT
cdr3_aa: CASSSHGLNTEAFF

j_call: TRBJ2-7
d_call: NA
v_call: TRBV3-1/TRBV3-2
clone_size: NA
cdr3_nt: TGTGCCAGCAGCCAAGGCACCCGCGAGCAGTACTTC
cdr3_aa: CASSQGTREQYF

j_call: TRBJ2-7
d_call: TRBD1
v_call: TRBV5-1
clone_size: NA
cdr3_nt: TGCGCCAGCAGCTCCGACAGGGTTGGCAACGAGCAGTACTTC
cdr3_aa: CASSSDRVGNEQYF

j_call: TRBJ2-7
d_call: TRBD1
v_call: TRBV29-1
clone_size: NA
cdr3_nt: TGCAGCGTTCTAGGACAGGCCTACGAGCAGTACTTC
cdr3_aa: CSVLGQAYEQYF

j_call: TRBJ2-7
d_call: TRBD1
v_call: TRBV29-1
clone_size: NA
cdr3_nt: TGCAGCGTTGTAGCCGGGACAGGTCGTTGGACAGCACGGGGCGAGCAGTACTTC
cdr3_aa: CSVVAGTGRWTARGEQYF

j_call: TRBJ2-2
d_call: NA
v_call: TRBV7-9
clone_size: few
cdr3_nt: TGTGCCAGCTCTTCGGGAAACGCGAACACCGGGGAGCTGTTTTTT
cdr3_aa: CASSSGNANTGELFF

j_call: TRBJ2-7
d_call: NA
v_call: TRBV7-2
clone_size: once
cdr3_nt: TGTGCCAGCAGCCTGAGGAGAGGGGACTACGAGCAGTACTTC
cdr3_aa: CASSLRRGDYEQYF

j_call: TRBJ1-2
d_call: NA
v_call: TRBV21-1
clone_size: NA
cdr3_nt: TGTGCCAGCAGCAAAGGGACAGTTACTAACTATGGCTACACCTTC
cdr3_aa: CASSKGTVTNYGYTF

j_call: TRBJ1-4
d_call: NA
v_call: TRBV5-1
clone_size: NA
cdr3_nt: TGCGCCAGCGGAATTTCTGGCACTAATGAAAAACTGTTTTTT
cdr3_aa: CASGISGTNEKLFF

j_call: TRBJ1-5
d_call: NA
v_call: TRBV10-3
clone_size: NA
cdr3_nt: TGTGCCATCAGAGGAGGGCCCGGCAATCAGCCCCAGCATTTT
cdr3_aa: CAIRGGPGNQPQHF

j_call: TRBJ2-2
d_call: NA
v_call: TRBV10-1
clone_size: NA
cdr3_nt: TGCGCCAGCAGTGAGGGGGCGAACACCGGGGAGCTGTTTTTT
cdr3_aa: CASSEGANTGELFF

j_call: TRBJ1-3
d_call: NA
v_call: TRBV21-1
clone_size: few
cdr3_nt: TGTGCCAGCAGCAAAAAGGTAGGCCTCTCTGGAAACACCATATATTTT
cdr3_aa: CASSKKVGLSGNTIYF

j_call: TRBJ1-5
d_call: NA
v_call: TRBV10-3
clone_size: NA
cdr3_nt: TGTGCCATCAGTGACGGGGGGCAGCCCCAGCATTTT
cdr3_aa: CAISDGGQPQHF

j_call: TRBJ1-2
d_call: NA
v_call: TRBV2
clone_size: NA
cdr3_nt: TGTGCCAGCAGTGACACAGTCTATGGCTACACCTTC
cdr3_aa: CASSDTVYGYTF

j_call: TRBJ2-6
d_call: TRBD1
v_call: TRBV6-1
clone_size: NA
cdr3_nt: TGTGCCAGCAGTGAAGGGACAGGGGATGGGGCCAACGTCCTGACTTTC
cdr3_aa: CASSEGTGDGANVLTF

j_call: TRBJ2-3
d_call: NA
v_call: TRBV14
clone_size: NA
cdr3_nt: TGTGCCAGCAGCCCCGTGGGAGTAACAGATACGCAGTATTTT
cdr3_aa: CASSPVGVTDTQYF

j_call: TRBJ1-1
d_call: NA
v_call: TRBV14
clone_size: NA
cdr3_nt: TGTGCCAGCAGCCAAGATTTCACGAATCCCTGGAACACTGAAGCTTTCTTT
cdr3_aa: CASSQDFTNPWNTEAFF

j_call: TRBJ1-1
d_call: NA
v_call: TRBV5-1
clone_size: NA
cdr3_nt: TGCGCCAGCAGCCTTGGGTCAAGGGCGGGGGCGGTGGCAACTGAAGCTTTCTTT
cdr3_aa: CASSLGSRAGAVATEAFF

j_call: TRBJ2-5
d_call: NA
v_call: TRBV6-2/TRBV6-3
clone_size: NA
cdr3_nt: TGTGCCAGCAGTTACCGACAGGGCGGGGGAGAGACCCAGTACTTC
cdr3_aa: CASSYRQGGGETQYF

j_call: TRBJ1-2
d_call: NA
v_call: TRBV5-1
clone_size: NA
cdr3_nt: TGCGCCAGCAGCTTAATGGACAGAAACCTCTATGGCTACACCTTC
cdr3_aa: CASSLMDRNLYGYTF

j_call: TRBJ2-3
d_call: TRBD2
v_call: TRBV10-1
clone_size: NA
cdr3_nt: TGCGCCAGCAGTGAGTTCCCAGCGGGGGTGCACACAGATACGCAGTATTTT
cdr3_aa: CASSEFPAGVHTDTQYF

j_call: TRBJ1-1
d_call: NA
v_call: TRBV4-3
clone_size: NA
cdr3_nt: TGCGCCAGCAGCCAAAGGGCTTTTTCGAACACTGAAGCTTTCTTT
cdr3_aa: CASSQRAFSNTEAFF

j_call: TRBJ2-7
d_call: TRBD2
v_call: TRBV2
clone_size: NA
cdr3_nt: TGTGCCAGCAGACCTAGCGGGCAATACGAGCAGTACTTC
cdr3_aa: CASRPSGQYEQYF

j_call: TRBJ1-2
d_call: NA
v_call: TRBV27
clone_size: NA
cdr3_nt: TGTGCCAGCAGTGCACAAGGGCAGCACTATGGCTACACCTTC
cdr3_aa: CASSAQGQHYGYTF

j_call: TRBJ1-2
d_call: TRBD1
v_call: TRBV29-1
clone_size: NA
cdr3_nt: TGCAGCGTTGATATACAGGGGGTTCGCTATGGCTACACCTTC
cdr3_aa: CSVDIQGVRYGYTF

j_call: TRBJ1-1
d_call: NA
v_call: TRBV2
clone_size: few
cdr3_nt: TGTGCCAGCAGGGCCCCCACAGCTTACACTGAAGCTTTCTTT
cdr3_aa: CASRAPTAYTEAFF

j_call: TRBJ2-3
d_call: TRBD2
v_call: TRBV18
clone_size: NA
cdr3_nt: TGTGCCAGCTCACCACCGGGGAGGGCTTCCGTTCCCACAGATACGCAGTATTTT
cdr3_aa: CASSPPGRASVPTDTQYF

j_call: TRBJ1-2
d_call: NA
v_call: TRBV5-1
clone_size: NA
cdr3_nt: TGCGCCAGCAGCTTAGATAAGACAGGATGGGACAAGGGCTACACCTTC
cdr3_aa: CASSLDKTGWDKGYTF

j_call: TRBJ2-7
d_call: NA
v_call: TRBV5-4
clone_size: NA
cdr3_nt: TGTGCCAGCAGTTCTACAGGGCGGAGCTCCTACGAGCAGTACTTC
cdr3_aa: CASSSTGRSSYEQYF

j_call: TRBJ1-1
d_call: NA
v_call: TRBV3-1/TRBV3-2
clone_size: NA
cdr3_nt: TGTGCCAGCAGCCAGGTACTGAACACTGAAGCTTTCTTT
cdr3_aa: CASSQVLNTEAFF

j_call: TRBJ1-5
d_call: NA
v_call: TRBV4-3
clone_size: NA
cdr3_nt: TGCGCCAGCAGCCAGGCACAGGACAATCAGCCCCAGCATTTT
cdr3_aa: CASSQAQDNQPQHF

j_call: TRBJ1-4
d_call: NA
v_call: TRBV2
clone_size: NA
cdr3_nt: TGTGCCAGCAATGGGGAAAGGGACGAAAAACTGTTTTTT
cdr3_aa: CASNGERDEKLFF

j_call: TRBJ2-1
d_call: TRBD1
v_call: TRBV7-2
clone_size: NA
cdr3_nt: TGTGCCAGCAGCTTAGCGGGACAGGGTTTTACAAATGAGCAGTTCTTC
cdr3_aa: CASSLAGQGFTNEQFF

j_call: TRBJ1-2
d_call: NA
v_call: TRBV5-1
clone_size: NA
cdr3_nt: TGCGCCAGCAGCTTTGGACGTGATGGCTACACCTTC
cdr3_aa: CASSFGRDGYTF

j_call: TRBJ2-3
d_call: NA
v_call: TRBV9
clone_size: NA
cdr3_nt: TGTGCCAGCAGCGTAGCCCAAACTGGGACAGATACGCAGTATTTT
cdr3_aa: CASSVAQTGTDTQYF

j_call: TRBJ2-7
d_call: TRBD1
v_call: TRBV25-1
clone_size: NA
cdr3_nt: TGTGCCAGCAGTAACGGACAGGGGGGATACGAGCAGTACTTC
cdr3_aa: CASSNGQGGYEQYF

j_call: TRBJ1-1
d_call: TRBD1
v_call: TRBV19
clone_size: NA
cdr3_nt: TGTGCCAGTAGATGGGCAGGGGGCCGGACTGAAGCTTTCTTT
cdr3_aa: CASRWAGGRTEAFF

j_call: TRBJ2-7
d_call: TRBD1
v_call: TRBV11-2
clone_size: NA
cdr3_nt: TGTGCCAGCAGTCGGACAGGGGCCGGGACCTACGAGCAGTACTTC
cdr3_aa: CASSRTGAGTYEQYF

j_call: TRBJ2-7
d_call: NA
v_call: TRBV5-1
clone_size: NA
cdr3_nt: TGCGCCAGCATGCCGGCAGGGGGGCCCTACGAGCAGTACTTC
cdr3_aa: CASMPAGGPYEQYF

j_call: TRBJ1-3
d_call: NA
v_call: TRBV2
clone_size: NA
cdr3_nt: TGTGCCAGCTCACCCCCCGGAAACACCATATATTTT
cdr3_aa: CASSPPGNTIYF